The present T cell receptor (beta chain) was sequenced within a study of T cell repertoires in cytomegalovirus infection. Study background: Use of recently identified HLA-C-restricted and well-studied HLA-B-restricted CMV epitopes was part of the study. From public TCR beta signatures came an indication of both CMV infection and matching HLA type.

Germline CDR1 and CDR2: SGDLS and YYNGEE. The CDR3 length is 14 residues. Trimming pared 3 bases from V and 10 bases from J, leaving 17 bases between. Of note for this clonotype: Its cognate antigen is unknown.

TCRdb re-called the reads through MiXCR, storing one row per CDR3 protein. The profile shows around 300,000 distinct CDR3 sequences, 20% to 30% of them singletons. The input for sequencing was cultured PBMCs, taken from culture after CMV antigen stimulation. The source is a human donor in good health (CMV status not recorded). Some clones in this sample may be carry-over from other donors' samples. The chain is built from TRBV9 and TRBJ2-1; D is possibly TRBD2 (5 bases). CDR3 loop: CASSASVGRGEQFF. In DNA form, the CDR3 reads TGTGCCAGCAGCGCCTCGGTAGGGAGAGGAGAGCAGTTCTTC.